This is a list of T cell receptor beta chains from one sample in a study of graft-versus-host responses after intestinal transplantation. No antigen has been identified for these receptors. Assay used: immunoSEQ multiplex PCR; TCRdb lists only in-frame clones, some missing. This table holds some 110,000 clones, approximately 84% found once. The sample consisted of unstimulated CD4+ T cells sorted from spleen or lymph node cells, taken before intestinal transplant. Receptors were obtained from a human donor who received an intestinal transplant. CDR3s leave out the opening cysteine and the closing phenylalanine or tryptophan. A D gene is named only where the DNA matches it firmly.

V gene,J gene,D gene,CDR3 protein
TRBV7-9,TRBJ1-1,.,ASSITTASWNTEAF
TRBV9,TRBJ1-6,.,ASSPEVGPPLH
TRBV11-3,TRBJ1-1,.,ASSVGPERRAF
TRBV11-2,TRBJ1-2,.,ASSSAKWGGYT
TRBV6-5,TRBJ2-7,.,ASSQYRDNSYEQY
TRBV7-9,TRBJ2-3,.,ASTSIGSDTQY
TRBV5-1,TRBJ2-2,.,ASSLEVGTGELF
TRBV18,TRBJ2-3,.,ASSRIRLDTQY
TRBV6-5,TRBJ2-7,TRBD1,ASSGTGRGDYEQY
TRBV4-1,TRBJ1-1,TRBD1,ASSQEDRGSTEAF
TRBV7-9,TRBJ2-5,.,ASSLGGLYPETQY
TRBV9,TRBJ1-3,.,ASSVAVGHMGNTIY
TRBV28,TRBJ1-5,.,ASVGGRPPQH
TRBV5-1,TRBJ1-4,.,ASSPDRANEKLF
TRBV2,TRBJ1-4,.,ASSGGVLGEKLF
TRBV6-1,TRBJ2-3,.,ASRGPSGDTQY
TRBV6-5,TRBJ1-3,.,ASSLGESGNTIY
TRBV5-1,TRBJ2-7,.,ASSLDSTTQQY
TRBV6-5,TRBJ2-1,TRBD1,ASSYSRGQWF
TRBV29-1,TRBJ2-5,.,SVSEVLETQY
TRBV6-1,TRBJ2-1,.,ASSELWPPSYNEQF
TRBV7-6,TRBJ1-4,.,ASSLQGEKLF
TRBV18,TRBJ2-3,.,ASSPPSTDTQY
TRBV27,TRBJ2-1,TRBD1,ASSRQGVGYEQF
TRBV28,TRBJ2-7,.,ASSLPGRSREQY
TRBV5-4,TRBJ2-7,.,ASSPGLGYEQY
TRBV6-1,TRBJ1-5,TRBD1,ASRETGTGGNQPQH
TRBV15,TRBJ1-2,.,ATSRERGGYGYT
TRBV7-2,TRBJ2-1,TRBD2,ASSTGLAGDEQF
TRBV5-1,TRBJ1-4,TRBD1,ASSLQGANEKLF
TRBV6-1,TRBJ1-3,.,ASSEDGRAGNTIY
TRBV18,TRBJ2-3,TRBD2,ASSPRDSGGPDTQY
TRBV9,TRBJ2-1,.,ASSPRSGSSYNEQF
TRBV30,TRBJ2-7,.,AWRRGSSYEQY
TRBV6-1,TRBJ1-5,TRBD1,ASSLQGFSNQPQH
TRBV30,TRBJ1-2,.,AWSGQGSAYGYT
TRBV6-6,TRBJ2-7,TRBD2,ASIGDLGEGSYEQY
TRBV4-1,TRBJ1-1,.,ASARVGNTEAF
TRBV6-1,TRBJ1-1,.,ASNGLMVTEAF
TRBV2,TRBJ2-1,.,ASISSGGEQF
TRBV10-3,TRBJ2-7,TRBD2,AISESLAGGRPTPYEQY
TRBV5-4,TRBJ2-2,.,ASSPTTHTGELF
TRBV6-5,TRBJ2-7,.,ASSLGRNYEQY
TRBV11-1,TRBJ2-7,TRBD1,ASSLAGDRPQYEQY
TRBV4-1,TRBJ1-1,TRBD1,ASSQGALRTGPTYPEAF
TRBV6-1,TRBJ1-5,.,ASSGGARRDQPQH
TRBV5-6,TRBJ2-1,.,ASSFRLPRWGEQF
TRBV14,TRBJ2-1,.,ASSHGRGEQF
TRBV12-2,TRBJ2-7,.,ASRLSGGYEQY